Below are 4 T cell receptor beta chains sequenced from a single sample in a study of tumor-infiltrating lymphocytes in primary liver carcinoma. The source material, about 19-30 mg of unsorted bulk tissue, was used to co-extract RNA and DNA. A constant-region primer served to make TCR beta cDNA from about 0.45 ug total RNA. Employing slightly modified ARM-PCR, three nested multiplex PCR rounds were run, and these gave rise to the TCR beta libraries. It was with TRBV1-TRBV30 forward primers and a C-beta reverse primer that the first two PCR rounds were run, at roughly 10 cycles each. TCRdb re-called the multiplex PCR reads with MiXCR, one entry per CDR3 protein. Found here are over 100,000 distinct CDR3 sequences, about two thirds of them singletons; the top ten hold about 8%. Material: tumor-adjacent normal liver tissue. The source of these receptors is a woman aged 60-75 years with primary liver carcinoma and hepatitis B virus infection.

Notes on this clonotype: At one end, the junction sequence differs from germline, possibly due to a read error. The V and J genes are TRBV10-3 and TRBJ2-2; 10 bases align to TRBD2. CDR1 ENHRY and CDR2 SYGVKD come from the germline V gene. The CDR3 runs 15 residues. In nucleotides, the CDR3 is TGTGCCATCAGCTCTCTAGCGGGAGAGGCCGGGGAGCTGTTCTTT. Its translation is CAISSLAGEAGELFF.

Turning to this clonotype: At one end, the junction sequence differs from germline, possibly due to a read error. V usage is TRBV29-1 and J usage is TRBJ2-3; a possible D gene is TRBD1 (5 bases). Germline V gene lookup returns CDR1 SQVTM and CDR2 ANQGSEA. This CDR3 has 14 amino acids. The CDR3 sequence is CSVAQGESTDTQCF. The CDR3, as DNA: TGCAGCGTTGCTCAGGGCGAGAGCACAGATACGCAGTGTTTT.

About this clonotype: One end of the junction does not line up with germline, which may come from a read error. CDR3 amino acids: CASTPGQGDHNDQFF. The DNA for the CDR3 is TGTGCCAGCACCCCTGGGCAGGGGGACCACAATGATCAGTTCTTC. This chain connects TRBV12-3 or TRBV12-4 to TRBJ2-1; 7 bases fit TRBD1. This CDR3 comprises 15 residues.

For this clonotype: The junction departs from the called germline gene at one end, perhaps through a read error. The chain recombines TRBV18 with TRBJ2-3, with D possibly being TRBD2 (6 bases). CDR1 and CDR2 (germline): KGHSH, LQKENI. CDR3 length equals 14 residues. The CDR3 spells CASSPFGGTDTQNF. The CDR3 region has the DNA TGTGCGAGCTCACCGTTCGGGGGAACAGATACGCAGAATTTT.